The rows below give T cell receptor beta chains drawn from one sample of a study of T cell changes during pregnancy in multiple sclerosis. Some clones are missing from TCRdb's copy, which holds only in-frame ones; the method was immunoSEQ multiplex PCR. The repertoire holds some 110,000 clones, with 80% to 95% as singletons. Sequencing used peripheral blood, obtained after pregnancy. These receptor sequences come from a female donor with multiple sclerosis, enrolled in a pregnancy study. CDR3s include the opening cysteine and the closing phenylalanine or tryptophan. Each record gives: J gene, V gene, clone size, D gene, CDR3 DNA, CDR3 protein. The D gene is left open where the match is weak. Not every row has a clone size; where given, it reads once, few, many or a size class.

J: TRBJ2-3; V: TRBV19; size: NA; D: NA; DNA: TGTGCCAGTAGTATGCTTCGAGGCACAGATACGCAGTATTTT; CDR3: CASSMLRGTDTQYF
J: TRBJ1-1; V: TRBV7-2; size: NA; D: NA; DNA: TGTGCCAGCAGCTCAGGGGTGAACACTGAAGCTTTCTTT; CDR3: CASSSGVNTEAFF
J: TRBJ1-4; V: TRBV28; size: NA; D: NA; DNA: TGTGCCAGCAGTTTAGGTGGGGGGGCAGGGAATGAAAAACTGTTTTTT; CDR3: CASSLGGGAGNEKLFF
J: TRBJ2-1; V: TRBV5-1; size: NA; D: NA; DNA: TGCGCCAGCAGCTTGCAGAATGAGCAGTTCTTC; CDR3: CASSLQNEQFF
J: TRBJ1-1; V: TRBV30; size: few; D: NA; DNA: TGTGCCTGGAGACAGGGAACAACTGAAGCTTTCTTT; CDR3: CAWRQGTTEAFF
J: TRBJ2-7; V: TRBV6-5; size: NA; D: TRBD1; DNA: TGTGCCAGCAGTTACTCCTTGGACAGGGGAGCGCAGTACTTC; CDR3: CASSYSLDRGAQYF
J: TRBJ2-3; V: TRBV28; size: NA; D: TRBD2; DNA: TGTGCCAGCAGTTTTCCACGGACTAGTTGGGACCCAGATACGCAGTATTTT; CDR3: CASSFPRTSWDPDTQYF
J: TRBJ2-3; V: TRBV9; size: NA; D: NA; DNA: TGTGCCAGCAGCGCGCACTTTCGGACAGTGGGCACAGATACGCAGTATTTT; CDR3: CASSAHFRTVGTDTQYF
J: TRBJ2-1; V: TRBV7-6; size: once; D: NA; DNA: TGTGCCAGCAGCTTAATTCACTACAATGAGCAGTTCTTC; CDR3: CASSLIHYNEQFF
J: TRBJ1-1; V: TRBV5-6; size: NA; D: NA; DNA: TGTGCCAGCAGCTTCGAGGGGGTGAACACTGAAGCTTTCTTT; CDR3: CASSFEGVNTEAFF
J: TRBJ1-1; V: TRBV5-1; size: NA; D: TRBD1; DNA: TGCGCCAGCAGCTCGACAGGGGGCCTCACTGAAGCTTTCTTT; CDR3: CASSSTGGLTEAFF
J: TRBJ1-5; V: TRBV18; size: NA; D: NA; DNA: TGTGCCAGCTCATTAAACGCGGGGAATAGCAATCAGCCCCAGCATTTT; CDR3: CASSLNAGNSNQPQHF
J: TRBJ2-3; V: TRBV7-8; size: once; D: TRBD2; DNA: TGTGCCAGCAGCTTGACTAGCGTAACTCCGTTCGCAGATACGCAGTATTTT; CDR3: CASSLTSVTPFADTQYF
J: TRBJ1-2; V: TRBV2; size: NA; D: TRBD1; DNA: TGTGCCAGCAGACCCCGAGGGGGGACAGGGAGGGGTTATGGCTACACCTTC; CDR3: CASRPRGGTGRGYGYTF
J: TRBJ2-1; V: TRBV6-5; size: NA; D: NA; DNA: TGTGCCAGCAGCCCGCGACGGGACTCCTACAATGAGCAGTTCTTC; CDR3: CASSPRRDSYNEQFF
J: TRBJ2-1; V: TRBV5-6; size: NA; D: TRBD2; DNA: TGTGCCAGCAGCTTGGACCGGGACTACTTCTCCTACAATGAGCAGTTCTTC; CDR3: CASSLDRDYFSYNEQFF
J: TRBJ1-1; V: TRBV7-6; size: few; D: NA; DNA: TGTGCCAGCAGCTCCAGGGCGATGAACACTGAAGCTTTCTTT; CDR3: CASSSRAMNTEAFF
J: TRBJ1-1; V: TRBV7-9; size: NA; D: NA; DNA: TGTGCCAGCAGCTTCCCCCAGGGCACTGAAGCTTTCTTT; CDR3: CASSFPQGTEAFF
J: TRBJ2-1; V: TRBV14; size: NA; D: NA; DNA: TGTGCCAGCAGCCCGGGGATCTCTTCCTACAATGAGCAGTTCTTC; CDR3: CASSPGISSYNEQFF
J: TRBJ1-1; V: TRBV19; size: NA; D: TRBD1; DNA: TGTGCCAGTAGTGCCATCACAGGGGGACCTAACACTGAAGCTTTCTTT; CDR3: CASSAITGGPNTEAFF
J: TRBJ2-7; V: TRBV20-1; size: NA; D: NA; DNA: TGCAGTACCTGGACAATTTACGAGCAGTACTTC; CDR3: CSTWTIYEQYF
J: TRBJ2-2; V: TRBV28; size: few; D: TRBD2; DNA: TGTGCCAGCAACCAACTAGCGGGGAACACCGGGGAGCTGTTTTTT; CDR3: CASNQLAGNTGELFF
J: TRBJ2-7; V: TRBV15; size: NA; D: TRBD1; DNA: TGTGCCACCAGACGACAGGGGTTCTACGAGCAGTACTTC; CDR3: CATRRQGFYEQYF
J: TRBJ2-7; V: TRBV28; size: NA; D: NA; DNA: TGTGCCAGCAGTTTATCGGGGTACGAGCAGTACTTC; CDR3: CASSLSGYEQYF
J: TRBJ2-3; V: TRBV5-4; size: NA; D: NA; DNA: TGTGCCAGCAGCTTGGACGGCGGGAGCACAGATACGCAGTATTTT; CDR3: CASSLDGGSTDTQYF
J: TRBJ1-1; V: TRBV18; size: NA; D: NA; DNA: TGTGCCAGCTCGCCTGACAGTGTGAACACTGAAGCTTTCTTT; CDR3: CASSPDSVNTEAFF
J: TRBJ2-5; V: TRBV7-2; size: NA; D: NA; DNA: TGTGCCAGCAGCTTATTTCGGGGTAGCGACTACCAAGAGACCCAGTACTTC; CDR3: CASSLFRGSDYQETQYF
J: TRBJ2-3; V: TRBV7-2; size: NA; D: TRBD2; DNA: TGTGCCACCGGGTGGGGGGGAGATACGCAGTATTTT; CDR3: CATGWGGDTQYF
J: TRBJ2-7; V: TRBV7-2; size: NA; D: NA; DNA: TGTGCCAGCAGCGGAGAAGGCAGGGGCTACGAGCAGTACTTC; CDR3: CASSGEGRGYEQYF
J: TRBJ1-2; V: TRBV5-1; size: NA; D: TRBD1; DNA: TGCGCCAGCAGCGAACGGACAGGGACCATTGGGGGCTACACCTTC; CDR3: CASSERTGTIGGYTF
J: TRBJ2-1; V: TRBV11-2; size: NA; D: NA; DNA: TGTGCCAGCAGCTTATTCCGAATGAAAGGGAGGAACGAGCAGTTCTTC; CDR3: CASSLFRMKGRNEQFF
J: TRBJ2-2; V: TRBV5-5; size: NA; D: NA; DNA: TGTGCCAGCAACTACGGAGCGAACACCGGGGAGCTGTTTTTT; CDR3: CASNYGANTGELFF
J: TRBJ2-2; V: TRBV29-1; size: NA; D: TRBD1; DNA: TGCAGCGCCCGGACAGGGCCGAACACCGGGGAGCTGTTTTTT; CDR3: CSARTGPNTGELFF
J: TRBJ2-7; V: TRBV10-3; size: NA; D: NA; DNA: TGTGCCATCAGTGCGGGGATGTTGAACGAGCAGTACTTC; CDR3: CAISAGMLNEQYF
J: TRBJ2-7; V: TRBV18; size: NA; D: TRBD1; DNA: TGTGCCAGCTCACTCAGGGGGCGAGGACTAACAAACTACGAGCAGTACTTC; CDR3: CASSLRGRGLTNYEQYF
J: TRBJ1-2; V: TRBV6-1; size: NA; D: NA; DNA: TGTGCCAGCAGTGAAACAGTCTCGAACTATGGCTACACCTTC; CDR3: CASSETVSNYGYTF
J: TRBJ2-7; V: TRBV5-1; size: NA; D: TRBD1; DNA: TGCGCCAGCGGAGGGGGACAGGGGGCCTACGAGCAGTACTTC; CDR3: CASGGGQGAYEQYF
J: TRBJ1-1; V: TRBV2; size: few; D: NA; DNA: TGTGCCAGCCTGACAGGAAACACTGAAGCTTTCTTT; CDR3: CASLTGNTEAFF
J: TRBJ1-2; V: TRBV5-6; size: NA; D: TRBD1; DNA: TGTGCCAGCAGCTCCCGTCCCCGGACAGGGATAGGTGGCTACACCTTC; CDR3: CASSSRPRTGIGGYTF
J: TRBJ1-1; V: TRBV9; size: NA; D: NA; DNA: TGTGCCAGCAGCCCCTTGGGACACAAGAACACTGAAGCTTTCTTT; CDR3: CASSPLGHKNTEAFF
J: TRBJ1-1; V: TRBV5-5; size: NA; D: TRBD1; DNA: TGTGCCAGCAGACGGGGAATCGGGGACAGCAACACTGAAGCTTTCTTT; CDR3: CASRRGIGDSNTEAFF
J: TRBJ2-7; V: TRBV27; size: NA; D: TRBD2; DNA: TGTGCCAGCACCCCAAGCGGGAGGGCCGTCAACGAGCAGTACTTC; CDR3: CASTPSGRAVNEQYF
J: TRBJ2-7; V: TRBV6-5; size: NA; D: NA; DNA: TGTGCCAGCAGTTACTCGTACGGAGGTTACCCGTACTTC; CDR3: CASSYSYGGYPYF
J: TRBJ2-2; V: TRBV2; size: NA; D: NA; DNA: TGTGCCAGCAAAGGGGGTGGCGGGGAGCTGTTTTTT; CDR3: CASKGGGGELFF
J: TRBJ1-2; V: TRBV18; size: NA; D: NA; DNA: TGTGCCAGCTCACTATTAAATGGCTACACCTTC; CDR3: CASSLLNGYTF
J: TRBJ2-1; V: TRBV5-1; size: NA; D: TRBD1; DNA: TGCGCCAGCAGCTTGCGACAGGGTGTCAATGAGCAGTTCTTC; CDR3: CASSLRQGVNEQFF
J: TRBJ1-2; V: TRBV5-4; size: NA; D: TRBD1; DNA: TGTGCCAGCAGCTTGGCAGGGGGCCGGGGCTATGGCTACACCTTC; CDR3: CASSLAGGRGYGYTF
J: TRBJ2-2; V: TRBV4-2; size: NA; D: TRBD2; DNA: TGTGCCAGCAGCCAAGACACTAGCGGATACACCGGGGAGCTGTTTTTT; CDR3: CASSQDTSGYTGELFF
J: TRBJ2-3; V: TRBV7-6; size: NA; D: TRBD2; DNA: TGTGCCAGCAGCTTTGCCGGGACTACATCAGATACGCAGTATTTT; CDR3: CASSFAGTTSDTQYF
J: TRBJ2-7; V: TRBV5-5; size: once; D: NA; DNA: TGTGCCAGCAGGCAAGACGGGGGGCAGTACTTC; CDR3: CASRQDGGQYF
J: TRBJ2-6; V: TRBV6-1; size: NA; D: TRBD1; DNA: TGTGCCAGCAGGGAAGGGGGACAGGGGGCTTCTGGGGCCAACGTCCTGACTTTC; CDR3: CASREGGQGASGANVLTF
J: TRBJ1-1; V: TRBV14; size: NA; D: NA; DNA: TGTGCCAGCAGCCAAGAGGCCTTGAACACTGAAGCTTTCTTT; CDR3: CASSQEALNTEAFF
J: TRBJ1-3; V: TRBV11-2; size: NA; D: TRBD1; DNA: TGTGCCAGCAGCTTCGGGGGACAGGGTAGTCCAAACACCATATATTTT; CDR3: CASSFGGQGSPNTIYF